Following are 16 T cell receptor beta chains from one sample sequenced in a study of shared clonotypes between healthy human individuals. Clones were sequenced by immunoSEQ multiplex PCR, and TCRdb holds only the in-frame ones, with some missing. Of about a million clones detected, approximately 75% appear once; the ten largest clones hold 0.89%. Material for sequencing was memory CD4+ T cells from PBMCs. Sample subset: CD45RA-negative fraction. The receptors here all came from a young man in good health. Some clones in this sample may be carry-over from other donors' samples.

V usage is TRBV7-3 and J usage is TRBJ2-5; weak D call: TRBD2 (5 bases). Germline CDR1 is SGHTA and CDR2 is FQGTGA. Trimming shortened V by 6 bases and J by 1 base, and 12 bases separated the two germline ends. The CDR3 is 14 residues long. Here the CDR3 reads CASSIGGPQETQYF. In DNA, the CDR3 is TGTGCCAGCAGTATCGGAGGACCCCAAGAGACCCAGTACTTC.

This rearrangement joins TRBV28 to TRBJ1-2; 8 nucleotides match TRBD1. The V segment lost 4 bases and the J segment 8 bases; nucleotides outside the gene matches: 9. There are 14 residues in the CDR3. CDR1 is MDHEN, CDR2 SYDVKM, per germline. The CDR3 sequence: CASSYYVRGLGYTF. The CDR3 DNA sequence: TGTGCCAGCAGTTATTACGTCAGGGGGCTCGGCTACACCTTC.

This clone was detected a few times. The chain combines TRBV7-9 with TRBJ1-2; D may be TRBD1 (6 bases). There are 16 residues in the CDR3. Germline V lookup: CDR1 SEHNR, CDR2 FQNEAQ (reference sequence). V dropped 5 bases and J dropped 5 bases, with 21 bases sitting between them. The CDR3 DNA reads TGTGCCAGCAGCCCCGCCACAGGGAGATCTTTATATGGCTACACCTTC. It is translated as CASSPATGRSLYGYTF. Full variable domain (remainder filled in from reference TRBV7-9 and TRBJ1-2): DTGVSQNPRHKITKRGQNVTFRCDPISEHNRLYWYRQTLGQGPEFLTYFQNEAQLEKSRLLSDRFSAERPKGSFSTLEIQRTEQGDSAMYLCASSPATGRSLYGYTFGSGTRLTVV.

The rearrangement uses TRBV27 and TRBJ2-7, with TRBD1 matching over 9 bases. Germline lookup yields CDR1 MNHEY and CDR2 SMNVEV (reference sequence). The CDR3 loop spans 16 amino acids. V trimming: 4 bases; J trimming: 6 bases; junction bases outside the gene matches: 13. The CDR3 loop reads CASSSKPTGGSLEQYF. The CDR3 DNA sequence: TGTGCCAGCAGTTCAAAACCGACAGGGGGATCCCTCGAGCAGTACTTC.

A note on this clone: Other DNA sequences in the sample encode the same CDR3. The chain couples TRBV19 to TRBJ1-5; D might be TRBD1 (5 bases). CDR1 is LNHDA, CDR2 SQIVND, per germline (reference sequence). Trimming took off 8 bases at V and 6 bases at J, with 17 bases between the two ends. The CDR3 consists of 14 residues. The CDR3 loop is CASSRDRGGQPQHF. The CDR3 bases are TGTGCCAGTTCCCGGGACCGTGGGGGTCAGCCCCAGCATTTT.

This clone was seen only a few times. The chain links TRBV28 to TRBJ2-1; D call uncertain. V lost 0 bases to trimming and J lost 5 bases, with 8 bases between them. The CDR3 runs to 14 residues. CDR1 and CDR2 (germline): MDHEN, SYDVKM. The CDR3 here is CASSLWQENNEQFF. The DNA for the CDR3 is TGTGCCAGCAGTTTATGGCAGGAGAACAATGAGCAGTTCTTC.

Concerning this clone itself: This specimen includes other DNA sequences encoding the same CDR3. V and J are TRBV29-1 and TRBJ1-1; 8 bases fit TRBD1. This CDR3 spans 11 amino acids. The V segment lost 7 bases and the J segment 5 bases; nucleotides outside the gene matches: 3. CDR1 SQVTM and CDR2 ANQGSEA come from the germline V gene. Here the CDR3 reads CSADRGTEAFF. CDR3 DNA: TGCAGCGCCGACAGGGGTACTGAAGCTTTCTTT.

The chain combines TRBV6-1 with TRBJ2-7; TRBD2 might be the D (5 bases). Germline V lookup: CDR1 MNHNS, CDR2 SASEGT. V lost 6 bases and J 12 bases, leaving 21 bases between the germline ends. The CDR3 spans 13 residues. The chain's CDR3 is CASSQTPDFAGYF. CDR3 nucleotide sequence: TGTGCCAGCAGCCAAACTCCGGACTTCGCGGGGTACTTC.

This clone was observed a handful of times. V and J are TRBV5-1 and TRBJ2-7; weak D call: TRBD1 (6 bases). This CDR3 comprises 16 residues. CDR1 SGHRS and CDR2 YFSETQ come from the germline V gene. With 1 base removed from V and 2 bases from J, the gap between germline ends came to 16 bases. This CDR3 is CASSLTTGLGTYEQYF. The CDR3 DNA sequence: TGCGCCAGCAGCTTGACTACAGGGTTAGGGACCTACGAGCAGTACTTC.

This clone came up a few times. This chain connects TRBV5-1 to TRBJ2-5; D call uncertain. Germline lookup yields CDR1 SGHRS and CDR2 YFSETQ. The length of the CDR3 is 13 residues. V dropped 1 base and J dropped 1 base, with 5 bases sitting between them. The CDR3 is CASSLPPQETQYF. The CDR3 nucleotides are TGCGCCAGCAGCTTGCCCCCCCAAGAGACCCAGTACTTC.

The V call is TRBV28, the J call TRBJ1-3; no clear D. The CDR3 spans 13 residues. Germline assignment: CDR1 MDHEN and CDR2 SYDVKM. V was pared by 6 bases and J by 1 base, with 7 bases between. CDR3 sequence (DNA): TGTGCCAGCAGCCAGCTATCTGGAAACACCATATATTTT. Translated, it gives CASSQLSGNTIYF. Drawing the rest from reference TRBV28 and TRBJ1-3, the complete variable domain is DVKVTQSSRYLVKRTGEKVFLECVQDMDHENMFWYRQDPGLGLRLIYFSYDVKMKEKGDIPEGYSVSREKKERFSLILESASTNQTSMYLCASSQLSGNTIYFGEGSWLTVV.

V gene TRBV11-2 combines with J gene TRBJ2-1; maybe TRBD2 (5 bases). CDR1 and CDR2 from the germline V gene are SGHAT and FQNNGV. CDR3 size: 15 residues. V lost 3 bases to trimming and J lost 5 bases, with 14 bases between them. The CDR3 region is CASSFIGGLNNEQFF. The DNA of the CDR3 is TGTGCCAGCAGCTTTATTGGCGGACTTAACAATGAGCAGTTCTTC.

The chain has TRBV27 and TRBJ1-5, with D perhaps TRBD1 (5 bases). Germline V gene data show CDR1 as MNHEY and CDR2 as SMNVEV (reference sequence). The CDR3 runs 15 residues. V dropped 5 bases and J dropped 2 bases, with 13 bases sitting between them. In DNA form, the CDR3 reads TGTGCCAGCAGTGCAGGGTTGAGCGGCAATCAGCCCCAGCATTTT. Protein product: CASSAGLSGNQPQHF.

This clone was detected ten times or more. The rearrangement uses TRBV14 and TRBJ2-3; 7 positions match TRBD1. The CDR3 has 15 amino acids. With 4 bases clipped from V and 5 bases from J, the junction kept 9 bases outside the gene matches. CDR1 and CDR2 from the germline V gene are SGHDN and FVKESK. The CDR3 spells CASSLQGTMGDTQYF. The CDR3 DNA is TGTGCCAGCAGCCTACAGGGGACGATGGGAGATACGCAGTATTTT. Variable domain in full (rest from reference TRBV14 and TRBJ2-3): EAGVTQFPSHSVIEKGQTVTLRCDPISGHDNLYWYRRVMGKEIKFLLHFVKESKQDESGMPNNRFLAERTGGTYSTLKVQPAELEDSGVYFCASSLQGTMGDTQYFGPGTRLTVL.

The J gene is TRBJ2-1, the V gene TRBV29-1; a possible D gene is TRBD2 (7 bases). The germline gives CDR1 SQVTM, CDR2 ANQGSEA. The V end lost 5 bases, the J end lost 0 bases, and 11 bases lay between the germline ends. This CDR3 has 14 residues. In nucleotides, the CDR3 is TGCAGCGTTTTAGGGGGGGGCTCCTACAATGAGCAGTTCTTC. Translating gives CSVLGGGSYNEQFF.

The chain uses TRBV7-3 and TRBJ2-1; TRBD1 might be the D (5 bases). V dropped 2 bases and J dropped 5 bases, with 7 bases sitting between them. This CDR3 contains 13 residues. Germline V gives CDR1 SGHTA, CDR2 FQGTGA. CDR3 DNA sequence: TGTGCCAGCAGCTTAGGGGCCGACAATGAGCAGTTCTTC. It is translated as CASSLGADNEQFF.